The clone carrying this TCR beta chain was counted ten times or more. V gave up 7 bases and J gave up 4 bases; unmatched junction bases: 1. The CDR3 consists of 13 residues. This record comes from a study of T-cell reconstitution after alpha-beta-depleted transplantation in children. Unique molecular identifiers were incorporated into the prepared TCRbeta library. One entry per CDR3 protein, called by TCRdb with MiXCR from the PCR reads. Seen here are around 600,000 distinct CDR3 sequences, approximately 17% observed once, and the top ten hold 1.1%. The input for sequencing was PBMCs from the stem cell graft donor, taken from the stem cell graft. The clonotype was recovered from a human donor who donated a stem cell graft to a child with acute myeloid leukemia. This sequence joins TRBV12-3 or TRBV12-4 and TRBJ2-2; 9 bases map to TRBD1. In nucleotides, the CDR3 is TGTGCCAGCACGGACAGGGGCACCGGGGAGCTGTTTTTT. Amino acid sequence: CASTDRGTGELFF.